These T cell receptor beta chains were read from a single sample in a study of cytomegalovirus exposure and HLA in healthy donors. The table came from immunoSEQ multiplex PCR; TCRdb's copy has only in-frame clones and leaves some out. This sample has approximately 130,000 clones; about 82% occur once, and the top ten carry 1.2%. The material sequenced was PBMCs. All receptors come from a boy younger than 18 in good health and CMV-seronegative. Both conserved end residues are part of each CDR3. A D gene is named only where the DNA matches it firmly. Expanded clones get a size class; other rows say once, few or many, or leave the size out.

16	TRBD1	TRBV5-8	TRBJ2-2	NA	CASSDRGVPNTGELFF	TGTGCCAGCAGCGACAGGGGCGTTCCAAACACCGGGGAGCTGTTTTTT
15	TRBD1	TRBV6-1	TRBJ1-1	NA	CASRLFQGAGTEAFF	TGTGCCAGCAGGCTCTTTCAGGGGGCAGGGACTGAAGCTTTCTTT
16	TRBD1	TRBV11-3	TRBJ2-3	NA	CASSLLADRSPDTQYF	TGTGCCAGCAGCCTCCTGGCGGACAGGTCCCCAGATACGCAGTATTTT
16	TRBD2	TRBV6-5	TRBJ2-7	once	CASSYSTSGTTYEQYF	TGTGCCAGCAGTTACTCGACTAGCGGGACGACCTACGAGCAGTACTTC
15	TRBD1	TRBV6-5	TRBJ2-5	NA	CASSYGSRGIETQYF	TGTGCCAGCAGTTACGGATCCAGGGGGATCGAGACCCAGTACTTC
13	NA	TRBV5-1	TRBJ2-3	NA	CASSLGLTDTQYF	TGCGCCAGCAGCTTGGGACTAACAGATACGCAGTATTTT
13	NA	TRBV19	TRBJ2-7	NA	CASSNTGSYEQYF	TGTGCCAGTAGTAACACCGGGAGTTACGAGCAGTACTTC
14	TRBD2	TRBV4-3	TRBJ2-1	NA	CASSQDLAVNEQFF	TGCGCCAGCAGCCAAGATCTAGCGGTCAATGAGCAGTTCTTC
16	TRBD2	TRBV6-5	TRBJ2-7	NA	CASSYSRLAGAYEQYF	TGTGCCAGCAGTTACTCGAGACTAGCGGGGGCTTACGAGCAGTACTTC
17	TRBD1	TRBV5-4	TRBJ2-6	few	CASSFGQGLSGANVLTF	TGTGCCAGCAGCTTTGGACAGGGGCTTTCTGGGGCCAACGTCCTGACTTTC
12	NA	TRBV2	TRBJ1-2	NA	CASRGPNYGYTF	TGTGCCAGCAGGGGGCCAAACTATGGCTACACCTTC
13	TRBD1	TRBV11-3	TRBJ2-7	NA	CASSPTGAGEQYF	TGTGCCAGCAGCCCCACAGGGGCCGGCGAGCAGTACTTC
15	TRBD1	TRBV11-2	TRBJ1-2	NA	CASSSGDRGYYGYTF	TGTGCCAGCAGCTCGGGGGACAGGGGATACTATGGCTACACCTTC
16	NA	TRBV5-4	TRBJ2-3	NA	CASSGKTSREADTQYF	TGTGCCAGCAGCGGGAAGACTAGTCGCGAGGCAGATACGCAGTATTTT
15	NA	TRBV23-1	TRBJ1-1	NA	CASTAGDSFCTEAFF	TGCGCCAGCACCGCCGGGGATTCCTTTTGCACTGAAGCTTTCTTT